One and the same sample provided the 18 T cell receptor beta chains below, sequenced in a study of patients and donors after allogeneic stem cell transplantation. One entry per CDR3 protein, called by TCRdb with MiXCR from the RT-PCR reads. The table shows 100,000 to 120,000 distinct CDR3 sequences, with 35% occurring only once. Specimen: blood, either unsorted or a sorted T cell fraction (not recorded which). These receptors all stem from a human donor who was either an allogeneic HSCT recipient or a stem cell or donor lymphocyte infusion donor (not recorded which). It is not recorded whose cells these are; they may come from a transplant donor.

V and J are TRBV20-1 and TRBJ2-7; 7 bases are shared with TRBD2. The CDR3 runs to 12 residues. Trimming took 4 bases from V and 3 from J; bases not matched to a gene: 3. The germline V gene has CDR1 DFQATT and CDR2 SNEGSKA (reference sequence). Here the CDR3 DNA reads TGCAGTGCTAATGGACTAGGCTACGAGCAGTACTTC. Its translation: CSANGLGYEQYF.

The chain employs TRBV7-9 and TRBJ2-1; D uncertain. The V end lost 1 base, the J end lost 4 bases, and 8 bases lay between the germline ends. This CDR3 comprises 14 residues. Germline CDR1 is SEHNR and CDR2 is FQNEAQ (reference sequence). Here the CDR3 reads CASSLGSWYNEQFF. In DNA form, the CDR3 reads TGTGCCAGCAGCTTAGGGAGCTGGTACAATGAGCAGTTCTTC.

This rearrangement joins TRBV4-3 to TRBJ1-5, with unresolved D. The CDR3 is 15 amino acids. Deletions cut 0 bases from V and 4 bases from J, with 10 bases between. CDR1 LGHNA and CDR2 YSLEER come from the germline V gene. As DNA, the CDR3 is TGCGCCAGCAGCCAAGATTGGGCTGCTAATCAGCCCCAGCATTTT. Residues: CASSQDWAANQPQHF.

This clonotype came up a few times. V gene TRBV24-1 combines with J gene TRBJ1-5; D gene uncertain. The V end was cut by 8 bases, the J end by 9 bases, with 4 bases between. Germline V gene sequence: CDR1 KGHDR, CDR2 SFDVKD. The CDR3 has 9 amino acids. Here the CDR3 DNA reads TGTGCCACCAAACGGCCCCAGCATTTT. Amino acids: CATKRPQHF.

The rearrangement links TRBV20-1 to TRBJ2-7; D not resolved. Trimming removed 3 bases at V and 7 bases at J, with 10 bases between. CDR3 size: 11 residues. Germline CDR1 DFQATT, CDR2 SNEGSKA (reference sequence). CDR3 amino acids: CSASRRQEQYF. The CDR3 bases are TGCAGTGCTAGCCGCCGGCAAGAGCAGTACTTC.

The chain is built from TRBV6-5 and TRBJ1-5; D might be TRBD1 (5 bases). The ends were cut back, 4 bases at V and 10 bases at J, with 8 bases in the middle. Looked up from germline, CDR1 is MNHEY and CDR2 is SVGAGI. The CDR3 consists of 11 residues. The CDR3 sequence is CASSSGGPQHF. The CDR3 region has the DNA TGTGCCAGCAGTTCGGGGGGACCCCAGCATTTT.

The chain is built from TRBV24-1 and TRBJ2-1, with D tentatively TRBD2 (6 bases). CDR1 KGHDR and CDR2 SFDVKD come from the germline V gene. The V end lost 4 bases, the J end lost 7 bases, and 16 bases lay between the germline ends. This CDR3 has 15 residues. In DNA, the CDR3 is TGTGCCACCAGTGAAAGGGGCGGGGAAAAGAATGAGCAGTTCTTC. This translates into CATSERGGEKNEQFF.

This clonotype was recorded only once. The rearrangement joins TRBV10-2 to TRBJ1-2; D possibly corresponds to TRBD1 (5 bases). Germline CDR1 is WSHSY and CDR2 is SAAADI. V lost 4 bases, J lost 8 bases, and 23 bases lay in between. The CDR3 contains 16 residues. CDR3 sequence: CASSAAGLHPSRGYTF. DNA for the CDR3: TGCGCCAGCAGTGCGGCGGGGCTCCACCCTTCTAGAGGCTACACCTTC.

This clonotype was seen a handful of times. The V gene is TRBV28, the J gene TRBJ1-4; D uncertain. Between the trimmed V and J ends, which lost 5 bases and 8 bases, there was a span of 9 bases. The germline CDR1 and CDR2 sequences are MDHEN and SYDVKM. The CDR3 has 12 amino acids. CDR3 nucleotides: TGTGCCAGCAGTGGGGTAATAGAAAAACTGTTTTTT. This translates into CASSGVIEKLFF.

This chain joins TRBV15 and TRBJ2-1; TRBD2 is a possible D gene (5 bases). V lost 1 base, J lost 15 bases, and 16 bases lay in between. This CDR3 has 13 residues. Per the germline V gene, CDR1 is LNHNV and CDR2 is YYDKDF (reference sequence). The DNA for the CDR3 is TGTGCCACCAGCAGAGGCAATGAGGGAGCTCTGTTCTTC. This sequence encodes CATSRGNEGALFF.

This chain joins TRBV28 and TRBJ2-1, with 7 bases identical to TRBD1. Germline CDR1 reads MDHEN; CDR2 reads SYDVKM. Trimming took 1 base from V and 5 from J; bases not matched to a gene: 8. CDR3 length: 16 amino acids. The CDR3 spells CASSLSAGTAHNEQFF. In DNA form, the CDR3 reads TGTGCCAGCAGTTTATCCGCCGGGACAGCTCACAATGAGCAGTTCTTC.

The genes are TRBV6-6 and TRBJ2-3, with D possibly being TRBD2 (5 bases). From germline, CDR1 is MNHNY and CDR2 SVGAGI (reference sequence). The CDR3 sequence is 15 residues long. V shed 2 bases and J shed 1 base, with 10 bases lying between them. CDR3 residues: CASSYRRWGTDTQYF. For the CDR3, the DNA is TGTGCCAGCAGTTACCGGAGGTGGGGCACAGATACGCAGTATTTT.

CDR3 DNA: TGTGCCACCAGTGATTTTGGGGCTGAAGCTTTCTTT. This codes for CATSDFGAEAFF. The V and J genes are TRBV24-1 and TRBJ1-1; no firm D call. This CDR3 spans 12 amino acids. Germline V lookup: CDR1 KGHDR, CDR2 SFDVKD. Trimming pared 1 base from V and 6 bases from J, leaving 5 bases between.

The chain uses TRBV6-6 and TRBJ1-5, with D unresolved. Between the trimmed V and J ends, which lost 8 bases and 9 bases, there was a span of 20 bases. The germline V gene has CDR1 MNHNY and CDR2 SVGAGI (reference sequence). The CDR3 is 14 amino acids. DNA of the CDR3: TGTGCCAGCGCCGAGCCTGTGACTCCTCGGCCCCAGCATTTT. It translates to CASAEPVTPRPQHF.

There are a few counts of this clonotype. The CDR3 DNA reads TGTGCCAGCACCCCAGGTCGGGGGAACTATGGCTACACCTTC. Encoded protein: CASTPGRGNYGYTF. This chain connects TRBV7-9 to TRBJ1-2, with D possibly matching TRBD1 (5 bases). CDR1 and CDR2 from the germline V gene are SEHNR and FQNEAQ (reference sequence). This CDR3 has 14 residues. Trimming cost V 7 bases and J 2 bases, with 14 bases left between them.

The chain has TRBV6-6 and TRBJ1-5, with D perhaps TRBD1 (5 bases). Trimming pared 10 bases from V and 6 bases from J, leaving 13 bases between. CDR3 length: 12 amino acids. The germline V gene encodes CDR1 MNHNY and CDR2 SVGAGI (reference sequence). CDR3 sequence (DNA): TGTGCCATCCGGGGGGGTAGTCAGCCCCAGCATTTT. Its translation is CAIRGGSQPQHF.

Many counts were recorded for this clonotype. This sequence joins TRBV28 and TRBJ1-5; D is ambiguous. The CDR3 length is 13 residues. V was pared by 6 bases and J by 4 bases, with 10 bases between. The germline gives CDR1 MDHEN, CDR2 SYDVKM. CDR3 sequence reads: CASSLTGNQPQHF. The CDR3 bases are TGTGCCAGCAGCCTTACGGGGAATCAGCCCCAGCATTTT.

There are a few counts of this clonotype. The V call is TRBV24-1, the J call TRBJ2-7, with TRBD1 as a possible D gene (7 bases). CDR3 length: 14 amino acids. Per germline, CDR1 KGHDR and CDR2 SFDVKD. Deletions cut 8 bases from V and 2 bases from J, with 15 bases between. In DNA, the CDR3 is TGTGCCACCAAGGAGGAGGGGGCGACCTACGAGCAGTACTTC. Residues: CATKEEGATYEQYF.